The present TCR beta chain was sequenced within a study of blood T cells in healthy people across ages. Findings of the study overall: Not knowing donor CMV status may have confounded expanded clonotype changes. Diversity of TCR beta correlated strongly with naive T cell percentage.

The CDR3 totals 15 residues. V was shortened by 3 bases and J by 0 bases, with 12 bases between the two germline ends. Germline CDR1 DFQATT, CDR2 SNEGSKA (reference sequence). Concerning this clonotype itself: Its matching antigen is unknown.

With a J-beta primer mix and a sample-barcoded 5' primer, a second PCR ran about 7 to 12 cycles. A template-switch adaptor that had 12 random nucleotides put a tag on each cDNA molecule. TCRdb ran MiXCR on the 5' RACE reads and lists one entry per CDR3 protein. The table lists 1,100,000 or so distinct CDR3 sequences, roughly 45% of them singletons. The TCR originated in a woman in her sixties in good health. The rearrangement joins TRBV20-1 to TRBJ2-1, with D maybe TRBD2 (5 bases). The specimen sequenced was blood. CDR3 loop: CSARIASSSYNEQFF. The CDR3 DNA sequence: TGCAGTGCTAGGATAGCGTCCAGCTCCTACAATGAGCAGTTCTTC.